What follows is one T cell receptor beta chain and its context. Its antigen is currently unknown. These data are taken from a study of cytomegalovirus exposure and HLA in healthy donors. Broader study findings: Only CMV serostatus was available as immune exposure information. There were several of the most significant clusters that appeared linked to common viral pathogens in a later analysis. According to an earlier analysis, most TCR beta V segments yielded productive rearrangements about 90% or about 30% of the time. Reported results showed that the classifier diagnosed cytomegalovirus status with high specificity and sensitivity.

PCR was performed using 60 Vbeta and 13 Jbeta primers. Only in-frame clones appear in the TCRdb table, and some are missing; sequencing was by immunoSEQ multiplex PCR. The repertoire has roughly 69,000 clones, 73% of them found once; the top ten carry around 5.4%. The CDR3 extends over 14 amino acids. Germline V gene data show CDR1 as SGHTA and CDR2 as FQGNSA. The V and J ends lost 4 bases and 3 bases respectively, with 10 bases between them. The sample was PBMCs. The rearrangement joins TRBV7-2 to TRBJ1-5; possibly TRBD1 for D (5 bases). This TCR was sampled from a man aged 50-60 years in good health and CMV-seronegative. DNA of the CDR3: TGTGCCAGCAGCTCGAGACAGCTCAATCAGCCCCAGCATTTT. It translates to CASSSRQLNQPQHF.